Sequencing of this TCR beta chain was carried out in a study of shared clonotypes between healthy human individuals. Study observations and caveats: When naive CD4 clonotypes were compared across a few donors, approximately 5% were shared. Sharing of clonotypes among donors was expected to vary with sequencing depth.

As to this clone: Its antigen remains unknown.

Produced via immunoSEQ multiplex PCR; TCRdb's table is partial and in-frame only. The profile shows under 350,000 clones, roughly 84% of them singletons. Sequencing was carried out using memory CD8+ T cells sorted from blood. Subset: CD45RO+ cells pooled with CCR7-negative TemRA cells. This sequence originates from a man between 18 and 35 years old in good health.

CDR3 in DNA: TGTGCCAGCCGAGACAGGGGGCGGAAGTTGGATGGCTACACCTTC. Translated, it gives CASRDRGRKLDGYTF. The chain has TRBV28 and TRBJ1-2; TRBD1 agrees at 10 bases. Looked up from germline, CDR1 is MDHEN and CDR2 is SYDVKM. V shed 8 bases, J shed 6 bases, and the junction held 12 bases outside the gene matches. The CDR3 loop spans 15 amino acids.